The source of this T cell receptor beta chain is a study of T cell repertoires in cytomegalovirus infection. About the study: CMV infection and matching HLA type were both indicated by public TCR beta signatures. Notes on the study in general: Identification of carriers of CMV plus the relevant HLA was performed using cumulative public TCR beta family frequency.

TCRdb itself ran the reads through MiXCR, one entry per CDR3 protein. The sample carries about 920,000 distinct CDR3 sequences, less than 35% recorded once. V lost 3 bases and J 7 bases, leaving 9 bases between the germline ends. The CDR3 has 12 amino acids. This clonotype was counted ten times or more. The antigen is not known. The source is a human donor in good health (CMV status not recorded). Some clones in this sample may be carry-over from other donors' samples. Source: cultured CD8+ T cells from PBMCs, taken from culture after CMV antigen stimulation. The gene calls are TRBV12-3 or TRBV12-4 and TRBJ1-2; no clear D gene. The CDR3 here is CASSFPVAGYTF. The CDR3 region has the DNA TGTGCCAGCAGTTTTCCCGTGGCTGGCTACACCTTC.